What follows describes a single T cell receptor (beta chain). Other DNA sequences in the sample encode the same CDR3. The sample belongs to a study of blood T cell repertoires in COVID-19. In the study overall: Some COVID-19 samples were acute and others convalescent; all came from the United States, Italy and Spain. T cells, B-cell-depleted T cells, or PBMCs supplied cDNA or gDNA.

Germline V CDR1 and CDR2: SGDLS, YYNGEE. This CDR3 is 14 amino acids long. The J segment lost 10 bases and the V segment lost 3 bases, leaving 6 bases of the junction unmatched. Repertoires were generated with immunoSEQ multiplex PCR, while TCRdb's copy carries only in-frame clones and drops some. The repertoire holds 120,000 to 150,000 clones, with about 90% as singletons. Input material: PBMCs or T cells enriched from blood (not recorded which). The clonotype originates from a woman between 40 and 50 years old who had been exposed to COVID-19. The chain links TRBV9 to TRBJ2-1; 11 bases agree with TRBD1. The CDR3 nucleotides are TGTGCCAGCAGCGAGGGACAGGGGGAGGGCGAGCAGTTCTTC. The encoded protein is CASSEGQGEGEQFF.